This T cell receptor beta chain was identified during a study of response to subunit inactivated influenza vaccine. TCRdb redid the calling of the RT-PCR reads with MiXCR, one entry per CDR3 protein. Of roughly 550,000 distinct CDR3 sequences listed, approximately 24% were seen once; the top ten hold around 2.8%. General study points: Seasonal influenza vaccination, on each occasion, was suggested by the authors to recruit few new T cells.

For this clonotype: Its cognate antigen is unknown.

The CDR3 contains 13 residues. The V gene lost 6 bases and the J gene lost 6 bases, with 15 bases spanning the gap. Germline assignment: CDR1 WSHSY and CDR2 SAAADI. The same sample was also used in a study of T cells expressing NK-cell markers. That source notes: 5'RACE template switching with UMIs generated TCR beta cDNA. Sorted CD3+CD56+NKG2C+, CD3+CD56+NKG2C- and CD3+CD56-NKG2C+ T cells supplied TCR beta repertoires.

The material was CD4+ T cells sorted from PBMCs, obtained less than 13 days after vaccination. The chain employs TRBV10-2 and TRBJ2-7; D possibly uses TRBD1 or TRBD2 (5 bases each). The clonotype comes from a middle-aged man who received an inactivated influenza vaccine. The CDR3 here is CASSLGPRFEQYF. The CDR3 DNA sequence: TGCGCCAGCAGCCTGGGACCGCGTTTCGAGCAGTACTTC.